Each of the 11 T cell receptor beta chains below was sequenced from the same sample in a study of blood T cell repertoires in COVID-19. Sequencing used immunoSEQ multiplex PCR; TCRdb keeps in-frame clones, though not all of them. In the table there are under 95,000 clones, about 83% of which are singletons. The sequencing input was peripheral blood. All receptors derive from an older woman with acute or convalescent COVID-19.

This chain uses TRBV5-8 with TRBJ2-1; the D gene is possibly TRBD1 (5 bases). Germline V gene sequence: CDR1 SGHTS, CDR2 YDEGEE. Deletions cut 0 bases from V and 13 bases from J, with 11 bases between. The CDR3 runs 12 residues. In DNA form, the CDR3 reads TGTGCCAGCAGCTTGGGTCAGGGTACTCAGTTCTTC. Protein product: CASSLGQGTQFF.

V usage is TRBV19 and J usage is TRBJ2-7, with 11 positions matching TRBD1. In germline, CDR1 is LNHDA, CDR2 SQIVND (reference sequence). The V and J ends lost 3 bases and 5 bases, in that order; junction bases with no gene match: 3. The CDR3 has 14 residues. The CDR3 here is CASSIGGQGDEQYF. The CDR3 DNA is TGTGCCAGTAGTATTGGGGGACAGGGGGACGAGCAGTACTTC.

The V and J genes are TRBV24-1 and TRBJ1-1, with 8 bases that match TRBD1. CDR1 and CDR2 from the germline V gene are KGHDR and SFDVKD. The CDR3 sequence is 15 residues long. V lost 3 bases and J lost 4; bases outside the gene matches: 6. CDR3 nucleotide sequence: TGTGCCACCAGTGATGCTACAGGGGGGTCCACTGAAGCTTTCTTT. Residues: CATSDATGGSTEAFF.

The chain employs TRBV25-1 and TRBJ1-3; D is unclear. CDR3 length equals 15 residues. From germline, CDR1 is MGHDK and CDR2 SYGVNS. The germline V and J ends were trimmed by 7 bases and 0 bases, with 13 bases remaining between them. In DNA, the CDR3 is TGTGCCAGCACGGAGACGGTCGGCTCTGGAAACACCATATATTTT. Residues: CASTETVGSGNTIYF. The full variable domain, rest sourced from reference TRBV25-1 and TRBJ1-3, is EADIYQTPRYLVIGTGKKITLECSQTMGHDKMYWYQQDPGMELHLIHYSYGVNSTEKGDLSSESTVSRIRTEHFPLTLESARPSHTSQYLCASTETVGSGNTIYFGEGSWLTVV.

The rearrangement joins TRBV28 to TRBJ1-4; 7 positions agree with TRBD1. J was trimmed by 9 bases and V by 6 bases; bases with no gene match: 13. Germline assignment: CDR1 MDHEN and CDR2 SYDVKM. This CDR3 has 15 residues. This chain's CDR3 is CASSKTDRVGKKLFF. The CDR3 region has the DNA TGTGCCAGCAGCAAGACCGACAGGGTTGGGAAAAAACTGTTTTTT.

This chain's CDR3 is CASSVGLGEYQETQYF. CDR3 bases: TGTGCCAGCAGTGTCGGACTAGGGGAGTACCAAGAGACCCAGTACTTC. This sequence joins TRBV2 and TRBJ2-5, with 7 bases that match TRBD2. With 4 bases clipped from V and 0 bases from J, the junction kept 8 bases outside the gene matches. This CDR3 is 16 amino acids long. The germline gives CDR1 SNHLY, CDR2 FYNNEI.

The chain combines TRBV5-1 with TRBJ2-1; TRBD2 aligns across 14 bases. The CDR3 is 17 amino acids. J gave up 4 bases and V 4 bases, and 7 bases lay outside the gene matches. Germline V gene sequence: CDR1 SGHRS, CDR2 YFSETQ. In DNA form, the CDR3 reads TGCGCCAGCAGCCCGGGACTAGCGGGGGCCCTATACAATGAGCAGTTCTTC. Protein: CASSPGLAGALYNEQFF.

The gene calls are TRBV6-5 and TRBJ2-2; 7 bases align to TRBD2. The junction had 9 bases not matched to a gene; V was cut back by 7 bases and J by 4 bases. There are 15 residues in the CDR3. Looked up from germline, CDR1 is MNHEY and CDR2 is SVGAGI. The CDR3 sequence: CASKTGRGSTGELFF. In DNA form, the CDR3 reads TGTGCCAGCAAAACGGGGCGCGGGAGCACCGGGGAGCTGTTTTTT.

This clone occurred once. The V call is TRBV6-1, the J call TRBJ1-4; D might be TRBD1 (5 bases). V dropped 3 bases and J dropped 8 bases, with 19 bases sitting between them. The germline CDR1 and CDR2 sequences are MNHNS and SASEGT. The CDR3 sequence is 16 residues long. This CDR3 reads CASSDKTGGSREKLFF. The CDR3 region has the DNA TGTGCCAGCAGTGACAAAACTGGGGGGTCACGGGAAAAACTGTTTTTT.

CDR3 coding DNA: TGTGCCAGTAGTATTTTGGGGGGATCTTCAGGCCACACCTTC. Amino acid sequence: CASSILGGSSGHTF. V usage is TRBV19 and J usage is TRBJ1-2; possible D gene TRBD1, 5 bases. Germline V gives CDR1 LNHDA, CDR2 SQIVND (reference sequence). Trimming shortened V by 3 bases and J by 12 bases, and 20 bases separated the two germline ends. The CDR3 is made up of 14 amino acids.

This clone was seen just once. The gene calls are TRBV2 and TRBJ1-6, with unresolved D. The CDR3 is 18 residues long. Germline V lookup: CDR1 SNHLY, CDR2 FYNNEI. With 6 bases removed from V and 8 bases from J, the gap between germline ends came to 26 bases. CDR3 sequence: CASRLQTRRTTPYSPLHF. The CDR3 region has the DNA TGTGCCAGCAGACTCCAAACCAGGCGGACTACACCCTATTCACCCCTCCACTTT.